This T cell receptor beta chain emerged from a study of T cells in Graves' hyperthyroidism and ophthalmopathy. The diagnoses drew upon clinical symptoms, serum thyroxine and TRAb, thyroid ultrasound and orbital computed tomography. This clonotype has just a few counts. The germline gives CDR1 LNHDA, CDR2 SQIVND (reference sequence). This CDR3 region has 15 residues. The V end was cut by 7 bases, the J end by 4 bases, with 14 bases between. Amplification of TCR beta CDR3 regions used RNA as the template. The HTBI primer set served for first-round RT-PCR of the TCR CDR3. TCRdb fed the multiplex PCR reads into MiXCR, producing one record per CDR3 protein. Among about 400,000 distinct CDR3 sequences listed, under 15% were seen once.

The chain couples TRBV19 to TRBJ2-6; D gene unclear. The sample consisted of blood. The sequence derives from a young woman with Graves' hyperthyroidism. The CDR3 loop reads CASKRRGDGANVLTF. DNA for the CDR3: TGTGCCAGTAAACGCCGTGGAGACGGGGCCAACGTCCTGACTTTC.